The next 26 T cell receptor beta chains were all read from a single sample in a study of T cells after yellow fever vaccination. From the 5' RACE reads, TCRdb called clonotypes with MiXCR, one entry per CDR3 protein. The sample comprises more than 25,000 distinct CDR3 sequences, 4.5% to 5.5% of which are singletons, and 12% rests with the top ten. Specimen: PBMCs, either bulk or a sorted T-cell subset (CD4+, CD8+, memory, or dextramer-sorted; not recorded which), collected 15 days after the yellow fever booster vaccination. Source of these receptors: a man aged 30 to 39 who received the YFV17D yellow fever vaccine.

There are many counts of this clonotype. The CDR3 is CASSVGTSDTSDTQYF. In DNA, the CDR3 is TGTGCCAGCAGTGTAGGAACTAGCGATACTTCAGATACGCAGTATTTT. This sequence joins TRBV2 and TRBJ2-3, with TRBD2 identical over 7 bases. The V and J ends lost 4 bases and 4 bases, in that order; junction bases with no gene match: 11. The V gene's germline CDR1 is SNHLY and CDR2 FYNNEI. This CDR3 is 16 amino acids long.

This clonotype was detected ten times or more. The chain links TRBV5-6 to TRBJ2-1; D is uncertain. Germline loops: CDR1 SGHDT, CDR2 YYEEEE. CDR3 size: 15 residues. With 3 bases removed from V and 6 bases from J, the gap between germline ends came to 16 bases. The CDR3, as DNA: TGTGCCAGCAGCTCCTACTCCGGTGTCGTCAATGAGCAGTTCTTC. Its protein product is CASSSYSGVVNEQFF.

This clonotype qualifies as medium-sized (0.01 to 0.1%). This rearrangement joins TRBV20-1 to TRBJ2-1; 7 bases are shared with TRBD1. J was trimmed by 8 bases and V by 3 bases; bases with no gene match: 10. Germline V lookup: CDR1 DFQATT, CDR2 SNEGSKA (reference sequence). This CDR3 is 14 amino acids long. Here the CDR3 reads CSASQDRVRDEQFF. CDR3 in DNA: TGCAGTGCTAGCCAAGACAGGGTTAGGGATGAGCAGTTCTTC.

This clonotype has ten or more counts. This rearrangement joins TRBV10-2 to TRBJ2-1; D gene uncertain. The CDR3 runs 13 residues. V shed 8 bases and J shed 6 bases, with 14 bases lying between them. Germline assignment: CDR1 WSHSY and CDR2 SAAADI. For the CDR3, the DNA is TGCGCCAGCGCCGGCGCGGCCGGCAATGAGCAGTTCTTC. As protein: CASAGAAGNEQFF.

This clonotype was found many times. This sequence joins TRBV5-4 and TRBJ2-1; no clear D gene. The ends were cut back, 2 bases at V and 10 bases at J, with 10 bases in the middle. Germline-derived CDR1 and CDR2 are SGHNT and YYREEE (reference sequence). There are 12 residues in the CDR3. For the CDR3, the DNA is TGTGCCAGCAGCTTAGGATTCAAGGAGCAGTTCTTC. This codes for CASSLGFKEQFF.

This clonotype was found many times. This rearrangement joins TRBV28 to TRBJ2-3; 9 bases are a match to TRBD2. Trimming at V came to 3 bases and at J to 4 bases, leaving 8 bases not matched to a gene. The germline V gene encodes CDR1 MDHEN and CDR2 SYDVKM. The CDR3 runs 16 residues. As DNA, the CDR3 is TGTGCCAGCAGTTTTAGTAGCGGGAGTAGGTCAGATACGCAGTATTTT. Protein: CASSFSSGSRSDTQYF.

This clonotype has just a few counts. This sequence joins TRBV7-3 and TRBJ2-7; TRBD1 might be the D (6 bases). The CDR3 consists of 19 residues. V lost 5 bases and J 0 bases, leaving 26 bases between the germline ends. Germline V gene sequence: CDR1 SGHTA, CDR2 FQGTGA. This CDR3 reads CASSELLSGTPSSSYEQYF. CDR3 DNA: TGTGCCAGCAGCGAATTACTATCCGGGACACCTTCTAGCTCCTACGAGCAGTACTTC. Looking up the rest from reference TRBV7-3 and TRBJ2-7 gives the full variable domain: GAGVSQTPSNKVTEKGKYVELRCDPISGHTALYWYRQSLGQGPEFLIYFQGTGAADDSGLPNDRFFAVRPEGSVSTLKIQRTERGDSAVYLCASSELLSGTPSSSYEQYFGPGTRLTVT.

This clonotype was counted many times. The chain uses TRBV7-2 and TRBJ2-7; D may match TRBD1 or TRBD2 (5 bases each). From germline, CDR1 is SGHTA and CDR2 FQGNSA. V was pared by 7 bases and J by 1 base, with 14 bases between. This CDR3 region has 14 residues. The CDR3 DNA is TGTGCCAGCACCTCCGGGACGGGATCCTACGAGCAGTACTTC. The encoded protein is CASTSGTGSYEQYF.

This clonotype was picked up many times. The V and J genes are TRBV12-3 or TRBV12-4 and TRBJ2-7; D not certain. V was cut by 5 bases and J by 6 bases, with 11 bases left in between. There are 12 residues in the CDR3. The CDR3: CASSPLGIEQYF. The CDR3 DNA is TGTGCCAGCAGTCCATTGGGAATCGAGCAGTACTTC.

Ten or more counts support this clonotype. The chain recombines TRBV25-1 with TRBJ2-7; a possible D gene is TRBD1 (6 bases). The ends were cut back, 5 bases at V and 2 bases at J, with 13 bases in the middle. The CDR3 is made up of 14 amino acids. CDR1 MGHDK and CDR2 SYGVNS come from the germline V gene. CDR3 bases: TGTGCCAGCAGTAAAGAACAGGGAGCCTACGAGCAGTACTTC. As protein: CASSKEQGAYEQYF.

This clonotype was seen ten or more times. This chain links TRBV6-5 with TRBJ2-1, with 8 bases lining up with TRBD2. This CDR3 has 17 amino acids. The germline CDR1 and CDR2 sequences are MNHEY and SVGAGI. The ends lost 0 bases at V and 0 bases at J; junction bases unmatched: 4. The CDR3 is CASSYSKSGSSYNEQFF. Here the CDR3 DNA reads TGTGCCAGCAGTTACTCGAAAAGCGGGAGCTCCTACAATGAGCAGTTCTTC.

This clonotype was seen many times. V usage is TRBV12-3 or TRBV12-4 and J usage is TRBJ2-1; D unclear. This CDR3 is 13 amino acids long. V was pared by 6 bases and J by 10 bases, with 16 bases between. CDR3 sequence: CASRDRLLGEQFF. The DNA of the CDR3 is TGTGCCAGCAGGGACCGGTTGTTAGGGGAGCAGTTCTTC.

This clonotype was observed at least ten times. V gene TRBV7-9 combines with J gene TRBJ1-5; D is unresolved. The CDR3 has 14 residues. V lost 6 bases and J 2 bases, leaving 11 bases between the germline ends. Germline V gene data show CDR1 as SEHNR and CDR2 as FQNEAQ (reference sequence). CDR3 coding DNA: TGTGCCAGCAGGATAACAGCTCGCAATCAGCCCCAGCATTTT. Its protein product is CASRITARNQPQHF.

This clonotype was observed many times. The chain employs TRBV5-8 and TRBJ1-5, with D maybe TRBD1 (5 bases). The CDR3 has 13 amino acids. Deletions cut 2 bases from V and 6 bases from J, with 9 bases between. CDR1 is SGHTS, CDR2 YDEGEE, per germline. The CDR3 DNA sequence: TGTGCCAGCAGCTTAGGGGAGGGTCAGCCCCAGCATTTT. It is translated as CASSLGEGQPQHF. The full variable domain, in which reference TRBV5-8 and TRBJ1-5 provide the parts outside the CDR3, is EAGVTQSPTHLIKTRGQQATLRCSPISGHTSVYWYQQALGLGLQFLLWYDEGEERNRGNFPPRFSGRQFPNYSSELNVNALELEDSALYLCASSLGEGQPQHFGDGTRLSIL.

There are many counts of this clonotype. The chain has TRBV29-1 and TRBJ2-3; 10 bases line up with TRBD2. Germline loops: CDR1 SQVTM, CDR2 ANQGSEA. V was pared by 5 bases and J by 2 bases, with 4 bases of the junction left unmatched. The CDR3 covers 14 residues. CDR3 sequence reads: CSVPGLAVTDTQYF. The CDR3 DNA reads TGCAGCGTTCCAGGACTAGCGGTCACAGATACGCAGTATTTT.

At least ten counts were recorded for this clonotype. The chain recombines TRBV12-3 or TRBV12-4 with TRBJ1-1, with D maybe TRBD1 (5 bases). The CDR3 spans 13 residues. V was shortened by 7 bases and J by 6 bases, with 15 bases between the two germline ends. The CDR3 loop reads CASTSRVVPEAFF. The CDR3 DNA follows: TGTGCCAGCACGTCCAGGGTGGTTCCTGAAGCTTTCTTT.

This clonotype was counted many times. The V and J genes are TRBV7-2 and TRBJ2-1; tentative D call: TRBD2 (7 bases). V lost 2 bases, J lost 5 bases, and 10 bases lay in between. The CDR3 is made up of 14 amino acids. The V gene's germline CDR1 is SGHTA and CDR2 FQGNSA. The CDR3 reads CASSLKGGNNEQFF. The CDR3 DNA follows: TGTGCCAGCAGCTTAAAGGGGGGGAACAATGAGCAGTTCTTC.

This clonotype was observed at least ten times. The V call is TRBV18, the J call TRBJ2-3; D might be TRBD1 or TRBD2, each matching 5 bases. V was cut by 5 bases and J by 5 bases, with 17 bases left in between. CDR1 is KGHSH, CDR2 LQKENI, per germline. The CDR3 extends over 15 amino acids. Here the CDR3 reads CASSSPGRIQDTQYF. In DNA form, the CDR3 reads TGTGCCAGCTCATCTCCGGGACGCATCCAAGATACGCAGTATTTT.

This clonotype has a count of ten or more. The chain is built from TRBV11-2 and TRBJ2-5; maybe TRBD1 (5 bases). Germline values: CDR1 SGHAT, CDR2 FQNNGV. V was trimmed by 3 bases and J by 1 base, leaving 12 bases between them. The CDR3 has 15 amino acids. CDR3 sequence reads: CASSFRVDIQETQYF. In DNA form, the CDR3 reads TGTGCCAGCAGCTTCAGGGTTGATATCCAAGAGACCCAGTACTTC.

This clonotype was seen at least ten times. J is TRBJ2-5 and V is TRBV2, with 7 bases aligning to TRBD2. CDR3 length: 11 residues. After removal of 8 bases from V and 7 bases from J, the junction contained 4 bases not matched to a gene. The germline V gene encodes CDR1 SNHLY and CDR2 FYNNEI. The CDR3 coding sequence is TGTGCCAGCGGGGGGGTCGGGACCCAGTACTTC. Its protein is CASGGVGTQYF.

This clonotype was seen ten or more times. The chain employs TRBV20-1 and TRBJ2-5, with no clear D. Between the trimmed V and J ends, which lost 3 bases and 3 bases, there was a span of 11 bases. Germline V lookup: CDR1 DFQATT, CDR2 SNEGSKA (reference sequence). The CDR3 loop spans 13 amino acids. CDR3 loop: CSARGSDKETQYF. CDR3 in DNA: TGCAGTGCTAGGGGGTCGGATAAAGAGACCCAGTACTTC.

As DNA, the CDR3 is TGCGCCAGCAGCTTGGATCAGGGGGCGCGGGGCTACACCTTC. Translated: CASSLDQGARGYTF. V and J are TRBV5-1 and TRBJ1-2; TRBD1 aligns across 8 bases. V lost 0 bases to trimming and J lost 8 bases; unmatched junction nucleotides: 6. The CDR3 spans 14 residues. The germline V gene has CDR1 SGHRS and CDR2 YFSETQ.

This clonotype rates as medium-sized. The chain links TRBV6-1 to TRBJ2-5; D gene uncertain. V gave up 2 bases and J gave up 4 bases, with 8 bases separating them. The CDR3 runs 13 residues. Germline V gene data show CDR1 as MNHNS and CDR2 as SASEGT. This CDR3 reads CASSERHPETQYF. The CDR3 nucleotides are TGTGCCAGCAGTGAAAGGCACCCAGAGACCCAGTACTTC.

The table lists this clonotype with many counts. The V call is TRBV27, the J call TRBJ2-2; 7 nucleotides match TRBD2. The V and J ends lost 8 bases and 2 bases, in that order; junction bases with no gene match: 5. CDR3 length equals 14 residues. The germline gives CDR1 MNHEY, CDR2 SMNVEV (reference sequence). DNA for the CDR3: TGTGCCAGCTGGGGGGGGTTCAACACCGGGGAGCTGTTTTTT. This gives the protein CASWGGFNTGELFF.

This clonotype was counted at least ten times. The chain uses TRBV29-1 and TRBJ2-2; the D gene could be TRBD1 or TRBD2 (5 bases each). Per germline, CDR1 SQVTM and CDR2 ANQGSEA. V was cut by 7 bases and J by 0 bases, with 12 bases left in between. The CDR3 consists of 14 residues. Written as DNA, the CDR3 is TGCAGCGCCAGACCGGGACCGAACACCGGGGAGCTGTTTTTT. It translates to CSARPGPNTGELFF.

In its sample, this clonotype was seen many times. The V call is TRBV7-9, the J call TRBJ1-2; D gene ambiguous. Looked up from germline, CDR1 is SEHNR and CDR2 is FQNEAQ (reference sequence). V shed 1 base and J shed 7 bases, with 22 bases lying between them. The CDR3 runs 17 residues. DNA of the CDR3: TGTGCCAGCAGCTTAGGGGCCGGAAGACGGTTCGAGGCTGGCTACACCTTC. Translation gives CASSLGAGRRFEAGYTF.